The 13 T cell receptor beta chains below all came from one sample that was sequenced in a study of vaccination and CD4 T cells after COVID-19. Regarding treatment: roughly 11-day PBMC culture with coronavirus spike peptide pools or control peptides (ViraFEST assay). According to the study, CD4+ T cells from the unexposed donor were gathered ahead of the COVID-19 pandemic (2011-2018). Sequencing of the DNA from cultured CD4+ T cells was carried out with the Oncomine TCR Beta short-read assay. Researchers extracted genomic DNA from CD4+ T cells that had been cultured. TCRdb re-called the PCR reads with MiXCR, one entry per CDR3 protein. The sample consists of several thousand distinct CDR3 sequences, approximately 35% of them appearing once. Their recognized antigens are unknown. Input material: CD4+ T cells from blood, cultured in vitro. The origin of the receptors is a human donor in good health.

This clonotype occurred a few times. The V and J genes are TRBV20-1 and TRBJ2-7, with D tentatively TRBD1 or TRBD2 (5 bases each). The CDR3 has 15 amino acids. V lost 6 bases and J lost 1, with 19 bases in between. Germline V lookup: CDR1 DFQATT, CDR2 SNEGSKA (reference sequence). CDR3: CSAPGPVRSSYEQYF. The CDR3 region has the DNA TGCAGTGCCCCGGGGCCTGTTCGGTCGTCCTACGAGCAGTACTTC.

This clonotype was counted only a few times. As DNA, the CDR3 is TGTGCCAGCAGTTACTTCGGGAGGGGCGCAGATACGCAGTATTTT. Translated: CASSYFGRGADTQYF. V is TRBV6-2 or TRBV6-3 and J is TRBJ2-3; the match to TRBD2 covers 8 bases. After removal of 1 base from V and 4 bases from J, the junction contained 4 bases not matched to a gene. CDR3 size: 15 residues. CDR1 and CDR2 from the germline V gene are MNHEY and SVGEGT.

The chain links TRBV5-4 to TRBJ1-1; D unresolved. The V end was cut by 2 bases, the J end by 7 bases, with 6 bases between. The CDR3 runs 11 residues. The germline CDR1 and CDR2 sequences are SGHNT and YYREEE (reference sequence). CDR3 sequence (DNA): TGTGCCAGCAGCTTCGACCGTGAAGCTTTCTTT. Translation gives CASSFDREAFF.

This clonotype has a handful of counts. The rearrangement joins TRBV7-9 to TRBJ1-6; unclear D gene. From germline, CDR1 is SEHNR and CDR2 FQNEAQ (reference sequence). V was trimmed by 1 base and J by 4 bases, leaving 5 bases between them. The CDR3 has 14 residues. The CDR3 DNA follows: TGTGCCAGCAGCTTAGAACAGTATAATTCACCCCTCCACTTT. Its translation is CASSLEQYNSPLHF.

V gene TRBV20-1 combines with J gene TRBJ2-7; 9 nucleotides align to TRBD2. The CDR3 is 14 residues long. Germline V lookup: CDR1 DFQATT, CDR2 SNEGSKA (reference sequence). J gave up 3 bases and V 5 bases, and 8 bases lay outside the gene matches. Here the CDR3 DNA reads TGCAGTGCTCCCAAGAGACTAGCGGACTACGAGCAGTACTTC. Translated: CSAPKRLADYEQYF.

This clonotype is deemed medium-sized (0.01 to 0.1%). CDR3 sequence reads: CSARHNQPQHF. CDR3 bases: TGCAGTGCTAGGCACAATCAGCCCCAGCATTTT. V usage is TRBV20-1 and J usage is TRBJ1-5, with no clear D. Germline CDR1 reads DFQATT; CDR2 reads SNEGSKA (reference sequence). V was trimmed by 3 bases and J by 3 bases, leaving 3 bases between them. The CDR3 spans 11 residues.

This clonotype was observed a few times. The V and J genes are TRBV19 and TRBJ1-5; D is ambiguous. From germline, CDR1 is LNHDA and CDR2 SQIVND (reference sequence). The CDR3 extends over 13 amino acids. V lost 10 bases to trimming and J lost 0 bases, with 10 bases between them. CDR3 in amino acids: CATAEYSNQPQHF. In DNA, the CDR3 is TGTGCCACCGCGGAGTATAGCAATCAGCCCCAGCATTTT.

The chain employs TRBV6-2 or TRBV6-3 and TRBJ1-2; no clear D. The length of the CDR3 is 14 residues. Germline V gene data show CDR1 as MNHEY and CDR2 as SVGEGT. Trimming stripped 6 bases from V and 8 bases from J, with 19 bases between. CDR3 sequence: CASRRHRREQGYTF. The CDR3 nucleotides are TGTGCCAGCAGAAGACACCGGAGGGAACAGGGCTACACCTTC.

The chain joins TRBV6-5 to TRBJ2-7, with unresolved D. V lost 2 bases and J lost 0, with 8 bases in between. Germline V lookup: CDR1 MNHEY, CDR2 SVGAGI. This CDR3 contains 14 residues. CDR3 residues: CASSYGWSSYEQYF. DNA for the CDR3: TGTGCCAGCAGTTACGGTTGGAGCTCCTACGAGCAGTACTTC.

The rearrangement links TRBV6-1 to TRBJ2-1; 11 bases line up with TRBD2. J lost 7 bases, V lost 6 bases, and 5 bases had no gene match. The CDR3 length is 14 residues. The germline V gene encodes CDR1 MNHNS and CDR2 SASEGT. CDR3 amino acids: CASRGLAGRNEQFF. The CDR3 DNA sequence: TGTGCCAGCAGAGGACTAGCGGGCAGGAATGAGCAGTTCTTC.

A few counts support this clonotype. The rearrangement uses TRBV25-1 and TRBJ2-5; D unclear. V was trimmed by 4 bases and J by 1 base, leaving 1 base between them. This CDR3 comprises 11 residues. Per the germline V gene, CDR1 is MGHDK and CDR2 is SYGVNS. Written as DNA, the CDR3 is TGTGCCAGCAGTGTCCAAGAGACCCAGTACTTC. This encodes CASSVQETQYF.

The chain couples TRBV4-2 to TRBJ1-2; no clear D gene. Germline V lookup: CDR1 LGHNA, CDR2 YNFKEQ. V lost 0 bases and J lost 8, with 13 bases in between. The CDR3 runs 14 residues. CDR3 loop: CASSQDVGAEGYTF. The CDR3 nucleotides read TGTGCCAGCAGCCAAGATGTAGGAGCAGAAGGCTACACCTTC.

The chain combines TRBV6-2 or TRBV6-3 with TRBJ2-3; maybe TRBD1 (5 bases). This CDR3 comprises 13 residues. Deletions cut 8 bases from V and 0 bases from J, with 9 bases between. Germline values: CDR1 MNHEY, CDR2 SVGEGT. This CDR3 reads CASLRQSTDTQYF. DNA for the CDR3: TGTGCCAGCTTACGACAGAGCACAGATACGCAGTATTTT.